Below, one T cell receptor (beta chain) is given with its context. Its target is unknown. At one boundary the junction diverges from the germline segment, which might be a read error. Germline lookup yields CDR1 DFQATT and CDR2 SNEGSKA (reference sequence). CDR3 size: 11 residues. The data are from a study of CD8+ T cells in alopecia areata. Overall study findings and caveats: Mice showed clearer TCR sharing than patients did, a gap that was possibly HLA-related.

cDNA prepared by RNA extraction and subsequent reverse transcription served as the template for sequencing. Using immunoSEQ multiplex PCR, the repertoire was profiled, and TCRdb retains in-frame clones only, with some absent. The table lists over 200,000 clones, around 62% of them singletons, with 0.4% to 0.55% in the top ten. The source is a human donor with alopecia areata. The sample here was CD4+ T cells sorted from blood, taken at week 0. J is TRBJ1-2 and V is TRBV20-1; D perhaps matches TRBD1 (5 bases). In nucleotides, the CDR3 is TGCAGTGCCCCTGGACACTACGGCTACACCTTC. Translating it yields CSAPGHYGYTF.